These 18 T cell receptor beta chains were all obtained from the same sample, sequenced in a study of tumor and adjacent non-tumor tissue in lung cancer. RNA was extracted from bulk tissue without any cell sorting. A modified ARM-PCR protocol with three rounds of nested PCR amplified TCRbeta. From the multiplex PCR reads, TCRdb called clonotypes with MiXCR, one entry per CDR3 protein. The data contain under 100,000 distinct CDR3 sequences, about 66% of them singletons. The sample was lung tumor tissue. All receptors derive from a man in his 70s with non-small cell lung cancer.

A word on this clonotype: One end of the junction varies from germline; a read error may be responsible. The chain joins TRBV4-2 to TRBJ2-5; no reliable D call. Germline V gives CDR1 LGHNA, CDR2 YNFKEQ. This CDR3 is built from 11 residues. CDR3 coding DNA: TGTGCCAGCAGCCAAGAAGATACCCAGTGCTTC. It encodes CASSQEDTQCF.

The chain couples TRBV11-2 to TRBJ2-1; TRBD2 agrees at 14 bases. The CDR3 length is 18 residues. Germline V lookup: CDR1 SGHAT, CDR2 FQNNGV. The CDR3 reads CTGSHRLAGGPGATEQFF. CDR3 coding DNA: TGTACCGGCAGCCACAGACTAGCGGGGGGGCCAGGGGCAACTGAGCAGTTCTTC.

This clonotype turned up a few times. A much larger clone lies one base from this, so it may be a read error. The chain has TRBV29-1 and TRBJ2-1; TRBD1 aligns across 9 bases. The length of the CDR3 is 16 residues. V gave up 6 bases and J gave up 5 bases; unmatched junction bases: 14. CDR1 and CDR2 (germline): SQVTM, ANQGSEA. The CDR3 sequence: CSVISPGTGSNNEQFF. The CDR3 nucleotides read TGCAGCGTGATATCCCCCGGGACAGGGAGTAACAATGAGCAGTTCTTC.

This clonotype was seen only a few times. The junction departs from germline at one end; a sequencing error may be responsible. The chain has TRBV6-6 and TRBJ1-5, with D maybe TRBD1 (5 bases). From germline, CDR1 is MNHNY and CDR2 SVGAGI (reference sequence). The CDR3 spans 16 residues. CDR3 bases: TGTGTCAGCAGCCTTAGACAGAAGGGGACCAATCGGCCCCAGCATTTT. This sequence encodes CVSSLRQKGTNRPQHF.

This clonotype was counted a few times. This clone may be a read error of a much larger clone one base away. This chain uses TRBV29-1 with TRBJ2-7; possible D gene TRBD2, 5 bases. CDR3 length: 16 residues. Trimming took 1 base from V and 2 from J, leaving 18 bases between them. Germline V gene lookup returns CDR1 SQVTM and CDR2 ANQGSEA. The CDR3 bases are TGCAGCGTTGAAGCTAAGGAGGCAGATATCCCCTACGAGCAGTACTTC. It codes for CSVEAKEADIPYEQYF.

This clonotype showed up just a few times. This may arise from a read error, as a much more abundant clone is one base away. The chain recombines TRBV10-3 with TRBJ2-5, with D possibly being TRBD1 (6 bases). The CDR3 sequence is 11 residues long. Trimming removed 6 bases from V and 7 bases from J, with 9 bases in between. Germline CDR1 is ENHRY and CDR2 is SYGVKD. This CDR3 is CAIREDRTQYF. The CDR3 coding sequence is TGTGCCATCAGGGAGGACAGGACCCAGTACTTC.

This clonotype was observed at least ten times. The rearrangement uses TRBV6-5 and TRBJ2-1, with 10 positions matching TRBD1. V was clipped by 6 bases and J by 2 bases; unmatched bases: 7. Germline CDR1 and CDR2: MNHEY and SVGAGI. This CDR3 has 16 amino acids. The CDR3, as DNA: TGTGCCAGCAGACGCACCGGGACAGGGGCCTACAATGAGCAGTTCTTC. Protein sequence: CASRRTGTGAYNEQFF.

Note on this clonotype: A junction boundary mismatches the germline segment, possibly from a read error. The rearrangement joins TRBV12-3 or TRBV12-4 to TRBJ2-1; D possibly corresponds to TRBD2 (5 bases). The CDR3 has 12 amino acids. The CDR3 DNA reads as TGTGCCATCAGTTTCGGGGAGTATGAGCAGTTCTTC. Protein sequence: CAISFGEYEQFF.

Notes on this clonotype: The germline gene is not matched at one end of the junction; a read error may be the cause. The chain has TRBV11-2 and TRBJ2-5; D is unclear. Germline CDR1 SGHAT, CDR2 FQNNGV. This CDR3 comprises 12 residues. The CDR3 is CASSPYQEAQYF. CDR3 sequence (DNA): TGTGCCAGCAGCCCGTACCAAGAGGCCCAGTATTTC.

This clonotype was detected once. This CDR3 fails to terminate in the conserved phenylalanine or tryptophan, so it likely reflects a read error. J is TRBJ2-2 and V is TRBV10-3; D not certain. The CDR3 totals 14 residues. Germline V gene data show CDR1 as ENHRY and CDR2 as SYGVKD. Trimming shortened V by 6 bases and J by 5 bases, and 13 bases separated the two germline ends. The CDR3 DNA reads TGTGCCATCAGCCCGTCGGGCGTTACCGGGGAGCTGTTTCTT. The encoded protein is CAISPSGVTGELFL.

The chain is built from TRBV6-1 and TRBJ1-1, with TRBD1 as a possible D gene (5 bases). Trimming removed 2 bases at V and 8 bases at J, with 6 bases between. Germline assignment: CDR1 MNHNS and CDR2 SASEGT. The length of the CDR3 is 11 residues. The CDR3: CASSEQGEAFF. The CDR3 region has the DNA TGTGCCAGCAGTGAACAGGGCGAAGCTTTCTTT.

Remarks on this clonotype: A much larger clone sits a single nucleotide away, making a read error possible. The rearrangement links TRBV6-6 to TRBJ1-5, with TRBD1 as a possible D gene (6 bases). CDR1 is MNHNY, CDR2 SVGAGI, per germline (reference sequence). This CDR3 is built from 14 residues. Trimming left V 5 bases short and J 5 bases short, with 13 bases between. This CDR3 reads CASSIEGGDQPQHF. DNA for the CDR3: TGTGCCAGCAGTATCGAGGGGGGGGATCAGCCCCAGCATTTT.

Of note for this clonotype: Because the CDR3 is missing its conserved closing phenylalanine or tryptophan, this is likely a read error. No DNA is shown, since the ends of the CDR3 on it are uncertain; the CDR3 is the one TCRdb lists. The rearrangement joins TRBV6-5 to TRBJ1-3; the DNA was not compared with TRBD1, the D call given in the table. Germline CDR1 is MNHEY and CDR2 is SVGAGI. The CDR3 is 14 residues long, counting both termini. The CDR3 loop reads CASRYGSPGNTMYY.

Of note for this clonotype: This may arise from a read error, as a much more abundant clone is one base away. The V call is TRBV12-3 or TRBV12-4, the J call TRBJ2-1; D ambiguous. Trimming stripped 2 bases from V and 8 bases from J, with 13 bases between. The CDR3 contains 14 residues. Here the CDR3 reads CASSLSVRRDEQFF. CDR3 sequence (DNA): TGTGCCAGCAGTTTAAGTGTTAGGCGAGATGAGCAGTTCTTC.

On this clonotype itself: This may stem from a read error, because a much larger clone lies one nucleotide away. The V call is TRBV6-6, the J call TRBJ2-3; 7 nucleotides match TRBD2. Trimming removed 2 bases from V and 6 bases from J; junction bases left unmatched: 11. The CDR3 is 16 amino acids. The germline V gene encodes CDR1 MNHNY and CDR2 SVGAGI (reference sequence). In nucleotides, the CDR3 is TGTGCCAGCAGTTACAGGAAACTGGGGGGGGGTGATACGCAGTATTTT. This translates into CASSYRKLGGGDTQYF.

The V and J genes are TRBV11-2 and TRBJ2-7, with no clear D. Trimming took off 5 bases at V and 5 bases at J, with 19 bases between the two ends. The germline CDR1 and CDR2 sequences are SGHAT and FQNNGV. The CDR3 sequence is 15 residues long. CDR3 DNA: TGTGCCAGCAGCATAGGGATATCAGGAATCAACGAGCAGTACTTC. It encodes CASSIGISGINEQYF.

About this clonotype: At one of its ends the junction is not consistent with the germline gene, which may arise from a read error. This chain joins TRBV4-1 and TRBJ2-2, with D tentatively TRBD2 (5 bases). CDR3 size: 16 residues. Germline CDR1 is MGHRA and CDR2 is YSYEKL. CDR3 loop: CATRQEVARNTGELFF. CDR3 bases: TGCGCCACCAGGCAAGAGGTTGCACGCAACACCGGGGAACTGTTTTTT.

The chain couples TRBV20-1 to TRBJ2-5; tentative D call: TRBD2 (7 bases). The CDR3 is 17 residues long. The V gene lost 6 bases and the J gene lost 5 bases, with 28 bases spanning the gap. CDR1 and CDR2 from the germline V gene are DFQATT and SNEGSKA (reference sequence). CDR3 loop: CSASILSGGLLSETQYF. In DNA, the CDR3 is TGCAGTGCCTCTATATTATCCGGGGGGCTTCTCTCGGAGACCCAGTACTTC.